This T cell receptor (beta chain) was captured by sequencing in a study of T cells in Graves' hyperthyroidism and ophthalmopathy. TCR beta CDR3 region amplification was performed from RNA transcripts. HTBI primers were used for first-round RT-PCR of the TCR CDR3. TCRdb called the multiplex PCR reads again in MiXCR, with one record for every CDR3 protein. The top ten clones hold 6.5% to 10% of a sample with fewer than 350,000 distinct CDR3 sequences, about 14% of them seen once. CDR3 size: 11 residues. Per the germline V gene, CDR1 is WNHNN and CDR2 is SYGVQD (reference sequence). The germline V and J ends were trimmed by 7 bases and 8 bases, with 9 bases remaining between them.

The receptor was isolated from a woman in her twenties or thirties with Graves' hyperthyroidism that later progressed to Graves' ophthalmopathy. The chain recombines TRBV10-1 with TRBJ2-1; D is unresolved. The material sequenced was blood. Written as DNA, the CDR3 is TGCGCCAGCACACCTGTGGATGAGCAGTTCTTC. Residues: CASTPVDEQFF.